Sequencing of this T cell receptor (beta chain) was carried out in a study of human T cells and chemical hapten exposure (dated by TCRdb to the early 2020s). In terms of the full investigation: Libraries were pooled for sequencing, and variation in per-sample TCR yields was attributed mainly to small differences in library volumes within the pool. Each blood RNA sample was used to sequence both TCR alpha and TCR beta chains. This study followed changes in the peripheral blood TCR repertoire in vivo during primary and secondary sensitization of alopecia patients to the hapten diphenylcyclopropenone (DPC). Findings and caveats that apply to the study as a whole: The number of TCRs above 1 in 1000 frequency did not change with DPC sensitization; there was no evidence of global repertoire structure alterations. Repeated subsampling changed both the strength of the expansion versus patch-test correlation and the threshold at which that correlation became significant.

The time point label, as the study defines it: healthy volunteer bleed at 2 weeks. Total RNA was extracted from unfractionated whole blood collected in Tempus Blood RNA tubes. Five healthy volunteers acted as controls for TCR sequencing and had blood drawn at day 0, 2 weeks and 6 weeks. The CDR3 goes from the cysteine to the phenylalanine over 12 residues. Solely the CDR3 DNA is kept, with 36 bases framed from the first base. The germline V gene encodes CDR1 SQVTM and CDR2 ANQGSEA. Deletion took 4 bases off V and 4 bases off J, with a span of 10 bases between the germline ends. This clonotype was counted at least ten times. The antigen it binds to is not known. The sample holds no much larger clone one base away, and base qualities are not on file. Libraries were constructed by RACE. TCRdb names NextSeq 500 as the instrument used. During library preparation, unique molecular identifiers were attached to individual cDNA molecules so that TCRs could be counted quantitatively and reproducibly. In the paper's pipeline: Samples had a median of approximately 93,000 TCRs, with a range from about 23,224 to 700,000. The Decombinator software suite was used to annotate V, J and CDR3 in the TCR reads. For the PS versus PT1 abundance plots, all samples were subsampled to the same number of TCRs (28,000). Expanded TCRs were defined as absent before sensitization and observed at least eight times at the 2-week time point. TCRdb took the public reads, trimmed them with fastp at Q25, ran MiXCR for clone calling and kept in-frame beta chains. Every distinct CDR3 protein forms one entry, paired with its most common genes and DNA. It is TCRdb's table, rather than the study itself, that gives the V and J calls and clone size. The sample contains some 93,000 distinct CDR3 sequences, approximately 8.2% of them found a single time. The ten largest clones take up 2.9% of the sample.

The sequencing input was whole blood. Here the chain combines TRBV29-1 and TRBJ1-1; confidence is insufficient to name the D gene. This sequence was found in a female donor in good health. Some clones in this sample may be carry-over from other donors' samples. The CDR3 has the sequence CSVVGSPTEAFF. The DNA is TGCAGCGTTGTCGGGTCTCCCACTGAAGCTTTCTTT.